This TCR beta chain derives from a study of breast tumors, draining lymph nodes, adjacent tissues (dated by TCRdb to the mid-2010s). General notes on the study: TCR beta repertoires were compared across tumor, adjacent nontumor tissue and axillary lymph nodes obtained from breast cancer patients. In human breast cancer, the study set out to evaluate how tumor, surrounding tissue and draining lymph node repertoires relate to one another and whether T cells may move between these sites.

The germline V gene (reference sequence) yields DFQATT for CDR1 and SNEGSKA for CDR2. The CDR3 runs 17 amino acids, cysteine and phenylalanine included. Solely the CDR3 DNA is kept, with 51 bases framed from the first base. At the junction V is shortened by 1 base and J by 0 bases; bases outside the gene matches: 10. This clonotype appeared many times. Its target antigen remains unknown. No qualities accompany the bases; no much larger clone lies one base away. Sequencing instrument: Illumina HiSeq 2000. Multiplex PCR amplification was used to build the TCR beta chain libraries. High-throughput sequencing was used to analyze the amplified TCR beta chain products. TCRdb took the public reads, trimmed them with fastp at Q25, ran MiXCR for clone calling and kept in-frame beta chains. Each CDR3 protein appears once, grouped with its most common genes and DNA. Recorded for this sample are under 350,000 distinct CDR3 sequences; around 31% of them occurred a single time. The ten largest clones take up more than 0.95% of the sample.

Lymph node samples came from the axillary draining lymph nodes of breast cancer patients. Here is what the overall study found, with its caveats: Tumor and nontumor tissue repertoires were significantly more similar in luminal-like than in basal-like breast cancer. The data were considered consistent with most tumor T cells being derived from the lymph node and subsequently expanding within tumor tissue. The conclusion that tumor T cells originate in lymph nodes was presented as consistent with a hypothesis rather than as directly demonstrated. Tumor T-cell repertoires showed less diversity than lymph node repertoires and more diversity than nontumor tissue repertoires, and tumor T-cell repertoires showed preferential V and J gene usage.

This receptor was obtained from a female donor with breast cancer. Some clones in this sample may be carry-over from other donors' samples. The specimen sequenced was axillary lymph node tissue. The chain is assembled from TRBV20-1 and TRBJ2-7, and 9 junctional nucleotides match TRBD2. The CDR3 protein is CSARGPRLAALSYEQYF. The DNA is TGCAGTGCTAGAGGCCCTCGACTAGCGGCCCTCTCCTACGAGCAGTACTTC.